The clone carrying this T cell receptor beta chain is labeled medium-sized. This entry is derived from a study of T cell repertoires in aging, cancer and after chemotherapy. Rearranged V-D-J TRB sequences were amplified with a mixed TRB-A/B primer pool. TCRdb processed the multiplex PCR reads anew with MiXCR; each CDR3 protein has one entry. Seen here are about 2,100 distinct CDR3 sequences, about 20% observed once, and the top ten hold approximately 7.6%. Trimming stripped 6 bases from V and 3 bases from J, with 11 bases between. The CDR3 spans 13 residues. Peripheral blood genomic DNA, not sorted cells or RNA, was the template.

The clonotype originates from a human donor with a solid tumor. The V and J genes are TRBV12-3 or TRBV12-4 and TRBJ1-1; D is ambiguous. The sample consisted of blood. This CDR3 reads CASSPNRHTEAFF. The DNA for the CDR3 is TGTGCCAGCAGCCCTAACCGGCACACTGAAGCTTTCTTT.